This TCR beta chain emerged from a study of blood T cell repertoires in COVID-19. The table came from immunoSEQ multiplex PCR; TCRdb's copy has only in-frame clones and leaves some out. The sample includes approximately 300,000 clones, 80% to 95% of them seen just once. Germline V gives CDR1 MNHEY, CDR2 SMNVEV (reference sequence). The CDR3 consists of 16 residues. V was clipped by 5 bases and J by 7 bases, with 21 bases between them. Sample: peripheral blood. The gene calls are TRBV27 and TRBJ1-5; D is uncertain. The sequence was obtained from a woman aged 30 to 39 with COVID-19, enrolled during active disease. The CDR3 region is CASSPPLVEGRQPQHF. In nucleotides, the CDR3 is TGTGCCAGCAGTCCCCCCTTGGTTGAAGGGAGACAGCCCCAGCATTTT.